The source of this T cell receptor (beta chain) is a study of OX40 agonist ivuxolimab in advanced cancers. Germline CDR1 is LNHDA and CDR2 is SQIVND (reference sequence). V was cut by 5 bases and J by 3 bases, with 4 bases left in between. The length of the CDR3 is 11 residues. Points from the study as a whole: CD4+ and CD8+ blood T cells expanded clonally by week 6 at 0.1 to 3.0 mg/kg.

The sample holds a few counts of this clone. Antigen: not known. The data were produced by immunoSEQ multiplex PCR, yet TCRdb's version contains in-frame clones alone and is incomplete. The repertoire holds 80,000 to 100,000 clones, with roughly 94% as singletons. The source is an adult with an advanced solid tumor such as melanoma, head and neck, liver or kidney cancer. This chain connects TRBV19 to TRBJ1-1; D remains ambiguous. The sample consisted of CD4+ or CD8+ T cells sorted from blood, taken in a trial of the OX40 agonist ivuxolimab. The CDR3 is CASSLYTEAFF. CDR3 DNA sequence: TGTGCCAGTAGTCTTTACACTGAAGCTTTCTTT.